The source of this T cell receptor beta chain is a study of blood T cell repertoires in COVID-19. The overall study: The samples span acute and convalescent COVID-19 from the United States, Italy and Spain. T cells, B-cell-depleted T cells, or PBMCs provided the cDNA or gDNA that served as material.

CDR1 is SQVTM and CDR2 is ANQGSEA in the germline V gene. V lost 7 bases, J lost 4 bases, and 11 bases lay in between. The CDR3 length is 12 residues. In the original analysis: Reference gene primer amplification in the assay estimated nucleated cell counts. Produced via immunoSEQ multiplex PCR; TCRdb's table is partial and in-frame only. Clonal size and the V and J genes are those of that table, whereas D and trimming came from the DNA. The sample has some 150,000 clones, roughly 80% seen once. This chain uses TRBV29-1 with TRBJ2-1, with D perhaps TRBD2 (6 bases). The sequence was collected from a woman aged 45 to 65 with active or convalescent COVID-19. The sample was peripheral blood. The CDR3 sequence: CSGRGTYNEQFF. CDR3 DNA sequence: TGCAGCGGGCGGGGAACGTACAATGAGCAGTTCTTC.